The TCR beta chain described here comes from a study of blood T cell repertoires in COVID-19. CDR1 and CDR2 (germline): KGHDR, SFDVKD. This CDR3 has 13 residues. The V and J ends lost 7 bases and 8 bases, in that order; junction bases with no gene match: 9. The repertoire was sequenced with immunoSEQ multiplex PCR; TCRdb's copy has only in-frame clones and lacks some. The table includes roughly 70,000 clones, over 70% detected once. The chain combines TRBV24-1 with TRBJ2-7; 8 bases are a match to TRBD1. The sequenced material came from peripheral blood. The clonotype comes from a man aged 60 to 69 with acute or convalescent COVID-19. For the CDR3, the DNA is TGTGCCACCAGCTCGGACAGGGTGGGGCAGCAGTACTTC. Translation: CATSSDRVGQQYF.